This T cell receptor (beta chain) originates from a study of CD8 T cells in Susac syndrome. As concerns this clonotype: Its antigen is unidentified.

The study's findings and limits: Individuals included in the TCR sequencing and HLA analysis were acknowledged by the study to be relatively few in number.

FACS enriched CD8+ TEMRA cells, while bulk CD8+ and CD4+ were negatively isolated. After extraction with the RNeasy kit, about 0.5 to 1 ug of the RNA was reverse transcribed using random hexamers. Coverage of TCR beta CDR3 amplification by immunoSEQ multiplex PCR extended to 54 Vbeta and 13 Jbeta. Using its own MiXCR run on the immunoSEQ multiplex PCR reads, TCRdb lists one record per CDR3 protein. The sample yields about 180,000 distinct CDR3 sequences, around 95% seen once. Per germline, CDR1 SGDLS and CDR2 YYNGEE. Trimming took 4 bases from V and 3 from J; bases not matched to a gene: 11. The CDR3 totals 16 residues.

This TCR was sampled from a human donor with multiple sclerosis. J is TRBJ1-1 and V is TRBV9, with 8 positions matching TRBD1. The material sequenced was CD8+ T cells from PBMCs. The CDR3 nucleotides read TGTGCCAGCAGCCCCGTAGGCAGGGGGCAGGACACTGAAGCTTTCTTT. Translated: CASSPVGRGQDTEAFF.